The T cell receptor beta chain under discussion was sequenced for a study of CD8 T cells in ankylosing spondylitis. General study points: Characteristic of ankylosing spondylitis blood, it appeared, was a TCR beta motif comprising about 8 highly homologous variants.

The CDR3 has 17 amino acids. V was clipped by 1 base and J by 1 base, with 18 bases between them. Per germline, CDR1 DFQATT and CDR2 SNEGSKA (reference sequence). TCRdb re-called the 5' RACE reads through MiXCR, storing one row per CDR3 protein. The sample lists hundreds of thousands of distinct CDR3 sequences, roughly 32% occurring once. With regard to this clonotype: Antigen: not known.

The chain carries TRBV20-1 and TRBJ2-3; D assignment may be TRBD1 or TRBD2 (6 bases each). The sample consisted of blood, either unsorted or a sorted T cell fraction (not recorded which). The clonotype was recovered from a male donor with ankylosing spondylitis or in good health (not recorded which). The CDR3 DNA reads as TGCAGTGCTAGAGCCCTCATGGCAAGGGGGGGCACAGATACGCAGTATTTT. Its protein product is CSARALMARGGTDTQYF.